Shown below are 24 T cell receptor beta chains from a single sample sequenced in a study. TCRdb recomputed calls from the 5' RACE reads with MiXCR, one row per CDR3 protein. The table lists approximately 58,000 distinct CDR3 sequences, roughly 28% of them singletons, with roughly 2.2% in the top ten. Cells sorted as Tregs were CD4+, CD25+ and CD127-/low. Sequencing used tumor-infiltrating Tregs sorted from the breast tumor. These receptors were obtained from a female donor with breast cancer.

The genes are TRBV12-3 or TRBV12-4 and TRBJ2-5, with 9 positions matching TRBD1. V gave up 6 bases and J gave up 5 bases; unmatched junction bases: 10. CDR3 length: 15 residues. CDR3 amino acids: CASSRGTGLKETQYF. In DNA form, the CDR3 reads TGTGCCAGCAGCCGAGGGACAGGGCTTAAGGAGACCCAGTACTTC.

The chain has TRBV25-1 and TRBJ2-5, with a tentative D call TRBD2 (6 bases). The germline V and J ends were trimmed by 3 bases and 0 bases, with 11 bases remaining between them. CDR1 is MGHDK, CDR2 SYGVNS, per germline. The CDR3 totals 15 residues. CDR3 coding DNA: TGTGCCAGCAGTGATCCAGGGAGGTACCAAGAGACCCAGTACTTC. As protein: CASSDPGRYQETQYF.

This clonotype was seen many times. The CDR3 loop reads CASSAYRNTEAFF. CDR3 coding DNA: TGTGCCAGCAGCGCCTACAGGAACACTGAAGCTTTCTTT. The chain employs TRBV5-4 and TRBJ1-1; no definite D call. The CDR3 runs to 13 residues. Germline-derived CDR1 and CDR2 are SGHNT and YYREEE (reference sequence). Trimming pared 4 bases from V and 1 base from J, leaving 8 bases between.

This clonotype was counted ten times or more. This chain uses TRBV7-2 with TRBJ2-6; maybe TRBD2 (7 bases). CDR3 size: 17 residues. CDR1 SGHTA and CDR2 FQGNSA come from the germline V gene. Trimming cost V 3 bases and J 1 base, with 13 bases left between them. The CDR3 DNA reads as TGTGCCAGCAGCTTGGGGGGGCGTCCTTCTGGGGCCAACGTCCTGACTTTC. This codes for CASSLGGRPSGANVLTF.

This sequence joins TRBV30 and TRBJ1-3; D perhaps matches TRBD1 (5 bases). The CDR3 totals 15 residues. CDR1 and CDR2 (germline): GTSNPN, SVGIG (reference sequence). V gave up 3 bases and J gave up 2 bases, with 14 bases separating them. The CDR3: CAWRSWGFTGNTIYF. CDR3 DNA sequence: TGTGCCTGGAGGTCTTGGGGGTTCACTGGAAACACCATATATTTT.

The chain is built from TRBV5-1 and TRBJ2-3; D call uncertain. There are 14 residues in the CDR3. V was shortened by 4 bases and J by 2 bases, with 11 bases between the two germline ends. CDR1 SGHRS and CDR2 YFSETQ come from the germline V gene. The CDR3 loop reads CASSNDPLTDTQYF. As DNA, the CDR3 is TGCGCCAGCAGCAACGACCCTCTCACAGATACGCAGTATTTT.

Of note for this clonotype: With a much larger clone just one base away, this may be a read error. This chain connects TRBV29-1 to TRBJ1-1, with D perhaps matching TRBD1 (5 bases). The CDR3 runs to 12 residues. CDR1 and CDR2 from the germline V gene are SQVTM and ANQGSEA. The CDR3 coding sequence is TGCAGCTTCCAGGGAAGGAACACTGAAGTTTTCTTT. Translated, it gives CSFQGRNTEVFF.

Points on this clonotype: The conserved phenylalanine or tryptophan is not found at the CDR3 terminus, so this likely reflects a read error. The CDR3 coding sequence is TGTGCCAGCAGCAAAGGAGGGTTCACAGATACGCAGTATCTT. This sequence encodes CASSKGGFTDTQYL. The chain employs TRBV7-3 and TRBJ2-3, with D possibly TRBD2 on 6 matching bases. CDR3 length: 14 amino acids. Trimming removed 5 bases from V and 2 bases from J, with 11 bases in between. Germline CDR1 reads SGHTA; CDR2 reads FQGTGA.

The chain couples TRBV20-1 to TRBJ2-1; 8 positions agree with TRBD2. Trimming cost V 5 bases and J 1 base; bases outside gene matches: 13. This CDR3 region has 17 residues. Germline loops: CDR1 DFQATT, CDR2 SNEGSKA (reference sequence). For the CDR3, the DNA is TGCAGTGCTCTTGGAGCGGGAGCGTTGGATTCCTACAATGAGCAGTTCTTC. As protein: CSALGAGALDSYNEQFF.

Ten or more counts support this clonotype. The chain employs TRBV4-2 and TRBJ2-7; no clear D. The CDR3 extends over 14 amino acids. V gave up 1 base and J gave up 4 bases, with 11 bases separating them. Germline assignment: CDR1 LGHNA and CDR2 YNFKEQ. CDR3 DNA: TGTGCCAGCAGCCAAGGAACCAACCTATACGAGCAGTACTTC. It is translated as CASSQGTNLYEQYF.

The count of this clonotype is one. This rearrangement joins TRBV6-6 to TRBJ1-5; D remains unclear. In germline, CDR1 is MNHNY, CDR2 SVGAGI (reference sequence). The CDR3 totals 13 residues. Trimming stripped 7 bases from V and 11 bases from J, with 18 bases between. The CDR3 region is CASTRGGEMAQHF. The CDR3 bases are TGTGCCAGCACCAGAGGTGGTGAAATGGCCCAGCATTTT.

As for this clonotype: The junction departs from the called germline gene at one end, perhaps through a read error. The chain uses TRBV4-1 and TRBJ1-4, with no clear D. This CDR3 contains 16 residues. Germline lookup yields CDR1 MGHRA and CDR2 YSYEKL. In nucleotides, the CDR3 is TGCGGCAGCTCGGCCTTGGGGTCAGGTGGAAATGAAAAACTGTTTTTT. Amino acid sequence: CGSSALGSGGNEKLFF.

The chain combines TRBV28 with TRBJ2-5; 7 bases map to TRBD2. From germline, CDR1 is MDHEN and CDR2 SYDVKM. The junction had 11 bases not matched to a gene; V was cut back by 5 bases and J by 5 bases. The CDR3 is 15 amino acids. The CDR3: CASSPIGSGGETQYF. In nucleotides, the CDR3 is TGTGCCAGCAGTCCTATCGGATCGGGAGGCGAGACCCAGTACTTC.

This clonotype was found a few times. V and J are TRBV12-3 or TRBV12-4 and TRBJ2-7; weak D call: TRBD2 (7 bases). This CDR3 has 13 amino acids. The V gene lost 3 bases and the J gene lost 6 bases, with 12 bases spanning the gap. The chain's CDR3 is CASSFRGGGEQYF. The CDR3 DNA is TGTGCCAGCAGTTTTAGGGGGGGGGGCGAGCAGTACTTC.

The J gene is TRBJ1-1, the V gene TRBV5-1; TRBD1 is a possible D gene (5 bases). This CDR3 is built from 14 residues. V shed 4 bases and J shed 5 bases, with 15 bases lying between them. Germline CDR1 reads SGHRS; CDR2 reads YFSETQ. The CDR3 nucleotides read TGCGCCAGCAGCGACCGGGACGGATATACTGAAGCTTTCTTT. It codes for CASSDRDGYTEAFF.

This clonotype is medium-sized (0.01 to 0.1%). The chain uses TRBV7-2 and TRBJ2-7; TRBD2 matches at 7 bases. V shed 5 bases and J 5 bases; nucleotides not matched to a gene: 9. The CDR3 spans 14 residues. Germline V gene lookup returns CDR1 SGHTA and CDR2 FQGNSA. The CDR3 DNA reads TGTGCCAGCAGCCTCCAGGCGGGAGCTAACGAGCAGTACTTC. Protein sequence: CASSLQAGANEQYF.

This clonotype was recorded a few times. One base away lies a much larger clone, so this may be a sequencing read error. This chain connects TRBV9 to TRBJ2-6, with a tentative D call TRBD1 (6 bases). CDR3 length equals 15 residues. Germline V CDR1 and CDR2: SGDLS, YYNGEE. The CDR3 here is CAGSVGGSGANVLTF. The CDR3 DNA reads TGTGCCGGCAGCGTAGGGGGATCTGGGGCCAACGTCCTGACTTTC.

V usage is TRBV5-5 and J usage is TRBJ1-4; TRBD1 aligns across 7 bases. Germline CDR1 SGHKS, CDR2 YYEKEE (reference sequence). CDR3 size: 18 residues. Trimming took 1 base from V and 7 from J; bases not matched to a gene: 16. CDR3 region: CASSLRLRSMAGGEKLFF. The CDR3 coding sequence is TGTGCCAGCAGCTTGAGACTTCGGTCAATGGCAGGGGGTGAAAAACTGTTTTTT. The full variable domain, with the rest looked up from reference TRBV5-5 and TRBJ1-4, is DAGVTQSPTHLIKTRGQQVTLRCSPISGHKSVSWYQQVLGQGPQFIFQYYEKEERGRGNFPDRFSARQFPNYSSELNVNALLLGDSALYLCASSLRLRSMAGGEKLFFGSGTQLSVL.

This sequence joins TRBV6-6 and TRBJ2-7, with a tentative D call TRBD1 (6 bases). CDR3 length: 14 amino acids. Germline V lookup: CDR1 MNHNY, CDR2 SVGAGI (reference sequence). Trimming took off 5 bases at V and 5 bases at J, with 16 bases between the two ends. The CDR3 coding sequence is TGTGCCAGCAGTAATACAGGGCCAATAAACGAGCAGTACTTC. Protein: CASSNTGPINEQYF.

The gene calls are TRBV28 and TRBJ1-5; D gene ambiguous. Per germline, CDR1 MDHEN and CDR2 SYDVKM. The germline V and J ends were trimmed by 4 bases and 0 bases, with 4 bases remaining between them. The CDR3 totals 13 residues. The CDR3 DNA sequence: TGTGCCAGCAGTTCACATAGCAATCAGCCCCAGCATTTT. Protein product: CASSSHSNQPQHF.

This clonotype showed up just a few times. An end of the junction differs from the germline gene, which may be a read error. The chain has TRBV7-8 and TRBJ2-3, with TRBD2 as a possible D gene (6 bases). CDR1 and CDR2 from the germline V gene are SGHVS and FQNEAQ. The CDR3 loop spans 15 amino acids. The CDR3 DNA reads TGTGCCAGCAGCTTGGAGGGGCTCGGCACAGGTACGCAGTATTTT. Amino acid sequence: CASSLEGLGTGTQYF.

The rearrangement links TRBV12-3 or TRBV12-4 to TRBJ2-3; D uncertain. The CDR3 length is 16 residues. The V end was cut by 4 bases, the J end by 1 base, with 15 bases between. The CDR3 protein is CASSWYRNSGTDTQYF. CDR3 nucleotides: TGTGCCAGCAGTTGGTACCGTAACAGCGGCACAGATACGCAGTATTTT.

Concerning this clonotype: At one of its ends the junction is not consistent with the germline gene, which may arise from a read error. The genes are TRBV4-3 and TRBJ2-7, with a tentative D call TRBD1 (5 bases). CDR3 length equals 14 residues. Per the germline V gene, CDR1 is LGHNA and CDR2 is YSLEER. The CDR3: CASSQEARGYEQYF. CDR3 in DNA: TGTGCCAGCAGCCAAGAGGCAAGGGGATACGAGCAGTACTTC.

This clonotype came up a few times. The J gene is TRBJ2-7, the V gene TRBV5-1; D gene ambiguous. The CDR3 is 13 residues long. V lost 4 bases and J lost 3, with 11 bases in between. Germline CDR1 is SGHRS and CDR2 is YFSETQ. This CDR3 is CASSDALGYEQYF. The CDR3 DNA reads TGCGCCAGCAGCGACGCTCTCGGCTACGAGCAGTACTTC. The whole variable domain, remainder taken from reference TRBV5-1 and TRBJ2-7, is KAGVTQTPRYLIKTRGQQVTLSCSPISGHRSVSWYQQTPGQGLQFLFEYFSETQRNKGNFPGRFSGRQFSNSRSEMNVSTLELGDSALYLCASSDALGYEQYFGPGTRLTVT.